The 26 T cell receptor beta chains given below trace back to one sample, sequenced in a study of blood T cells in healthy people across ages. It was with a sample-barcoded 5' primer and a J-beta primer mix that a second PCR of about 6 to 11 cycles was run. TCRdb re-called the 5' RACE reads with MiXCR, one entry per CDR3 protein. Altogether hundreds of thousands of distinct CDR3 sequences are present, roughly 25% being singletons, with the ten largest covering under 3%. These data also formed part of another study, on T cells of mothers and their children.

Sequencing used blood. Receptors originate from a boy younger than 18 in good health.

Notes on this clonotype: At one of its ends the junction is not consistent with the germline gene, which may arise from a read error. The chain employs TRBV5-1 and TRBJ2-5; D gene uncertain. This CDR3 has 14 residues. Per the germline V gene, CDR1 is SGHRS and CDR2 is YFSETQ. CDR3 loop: CASSLDTPQDTQYF. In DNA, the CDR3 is TGCGCCAGCAGCTTAGACACCCCTCAAGACACCCAGTACTTC.

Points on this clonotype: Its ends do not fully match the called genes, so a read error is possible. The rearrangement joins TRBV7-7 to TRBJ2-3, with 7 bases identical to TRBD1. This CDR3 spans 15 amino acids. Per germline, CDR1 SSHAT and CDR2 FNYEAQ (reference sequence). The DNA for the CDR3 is TGTGCTAGCAGCTTACAGGGGTCTGGCACAGATACGCAGTATTTT. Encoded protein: CASSLQGSGTDTQYF.

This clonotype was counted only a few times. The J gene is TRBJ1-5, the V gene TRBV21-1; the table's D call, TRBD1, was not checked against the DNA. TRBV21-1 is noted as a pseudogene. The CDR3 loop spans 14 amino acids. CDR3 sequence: CASSAETGDQPQHF. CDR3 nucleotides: TGTGCCAGCAGCGCAGAGACAGGGGACCAGCCCCAGCATTTT.

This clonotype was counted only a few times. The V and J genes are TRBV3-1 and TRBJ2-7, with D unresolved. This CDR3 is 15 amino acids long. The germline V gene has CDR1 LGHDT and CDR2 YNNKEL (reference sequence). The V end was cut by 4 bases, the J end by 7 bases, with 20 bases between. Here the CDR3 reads CASSPGNGNYWEQYF. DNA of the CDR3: TGTGCCAGCAGCCCAGGTAACGGCAACTACTGGGAGCAGTACTTC.

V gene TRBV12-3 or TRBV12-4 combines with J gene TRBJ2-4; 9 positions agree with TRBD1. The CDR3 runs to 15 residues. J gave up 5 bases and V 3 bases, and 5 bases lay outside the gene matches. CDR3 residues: CASSFNRGLENIQYF. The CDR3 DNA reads TGTGCCAGCAGTTTCAACAGGGGGCTGGAAAACATTCAGTACTTC.

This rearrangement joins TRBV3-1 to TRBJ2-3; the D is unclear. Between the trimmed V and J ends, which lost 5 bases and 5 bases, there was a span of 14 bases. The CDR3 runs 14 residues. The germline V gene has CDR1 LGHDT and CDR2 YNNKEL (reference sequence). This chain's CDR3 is CASSLSLRGDTQYF. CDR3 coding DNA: TGTGCCAGCAGCTTATCCTTGCGTGGAGATACGCAGTATTTT.

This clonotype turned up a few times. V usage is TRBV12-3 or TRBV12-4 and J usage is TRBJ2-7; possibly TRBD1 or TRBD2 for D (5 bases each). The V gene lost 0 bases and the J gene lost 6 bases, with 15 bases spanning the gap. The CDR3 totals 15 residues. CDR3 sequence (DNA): TGTGCCAGCAGTTTAGCGCAAGGGGCTGGAGGCGAGCAGTACTTC. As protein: CASSLAQGAGGEQYF.

The CDR3 coding sequence is TGCAGTGCTCGAAGGACGGGGATGAGCAATCAGCCCCAGCATTTT. Translation gives CSARRTGMSNQPQHF. The chain has TRBV20-1 and TRBJ1-5, with D unclear. Germline lookup yields CDR1 DFQATT and CDR2 SNEGSKA (reference sequence). The CDR3 totals 15 residues. Trimming left V 5 bases short and J 1 base short, with 15 bases between.

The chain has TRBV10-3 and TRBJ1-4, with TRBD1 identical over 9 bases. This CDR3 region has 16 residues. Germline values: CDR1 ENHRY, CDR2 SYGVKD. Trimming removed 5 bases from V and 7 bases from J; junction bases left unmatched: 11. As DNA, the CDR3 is TGTGCCATCAGTTCTTCCGGGACAGGGAAAGCTGAAAAACTGTTTTTT. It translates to CAISSSGTGKAEKLFF.

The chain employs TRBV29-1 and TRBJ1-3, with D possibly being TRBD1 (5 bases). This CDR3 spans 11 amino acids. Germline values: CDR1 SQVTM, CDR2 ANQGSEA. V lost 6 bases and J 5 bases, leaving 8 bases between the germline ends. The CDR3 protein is CSVRARNTIYF. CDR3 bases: TGCAGCGTCAGGGCGAGAAACACCATATATTTT.

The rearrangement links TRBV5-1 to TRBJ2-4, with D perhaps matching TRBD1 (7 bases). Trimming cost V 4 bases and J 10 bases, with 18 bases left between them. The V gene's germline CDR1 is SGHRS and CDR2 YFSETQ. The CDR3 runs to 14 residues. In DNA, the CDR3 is TGCGCCAGCAGCACGGAGGGGGCAGGGGGAATTCAGTACTTC. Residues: CASSTEGAGGIQYF. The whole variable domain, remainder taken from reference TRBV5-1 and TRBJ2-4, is KAGVTQTPRYLIKTRGQQVTLSCSPISGHRSVSWYQQTPGQGLQFLFEYFSETQRNKGNFPGRFSGRQFSNSRSEMNVSTLELGDSALYLCASSTEGAGGIQYFGAGTRLSVL.

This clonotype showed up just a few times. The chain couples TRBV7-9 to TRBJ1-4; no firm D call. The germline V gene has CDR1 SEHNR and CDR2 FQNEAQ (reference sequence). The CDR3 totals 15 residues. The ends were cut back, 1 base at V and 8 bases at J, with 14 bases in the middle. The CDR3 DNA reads TGTGCCAGCAGCTTAGACGTGACCAAAGGAGAAAAACTGTTTTTT. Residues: CASSLDVTKGEKLFF.

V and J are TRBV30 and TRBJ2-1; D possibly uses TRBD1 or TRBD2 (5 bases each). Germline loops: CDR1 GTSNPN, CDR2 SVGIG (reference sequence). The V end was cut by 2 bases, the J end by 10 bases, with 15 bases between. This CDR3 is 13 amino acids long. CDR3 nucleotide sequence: TGTGCCTGGAGTCCTGGGACCCCCAGGGAGCAGTTCTTC. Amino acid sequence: CAWSPGTPREQFF. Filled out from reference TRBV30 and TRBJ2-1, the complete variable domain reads SQTIHQWPATLVQPVGSPLSLECTVEGTSNPNLYWYRQAAGRGLQLLFYSVGIGQISSEVPQNLSASRPQDRQFILSSKKLLLSDSGFYLCAWSPGTPREQFFGPGTRLTVL.

In nucleotides, the CDR3 is TGCGCCAGCAGCGGCGAATGGGCTAGCACAGATACGCAGTATTTT. This codes for CASSGEWASTDTQYF. The genes are TRBV10-1 and TRBJ2-3, with D hard to call. Per germline, CDR1 WNHNN and CDR2 SYGVQD (reference sequence). The germline V and J ends were trimmed by 6 bases and 0 bases, with 13 bases remaining between them. The CDR3 is made up of 15 amino acids.

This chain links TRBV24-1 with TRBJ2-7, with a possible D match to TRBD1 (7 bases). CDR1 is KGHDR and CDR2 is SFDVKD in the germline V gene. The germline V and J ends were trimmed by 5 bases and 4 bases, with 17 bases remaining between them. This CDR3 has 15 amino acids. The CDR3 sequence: CATSALIQGRYEQYF. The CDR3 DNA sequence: TGTGCCACCAGTGCCCTCATACAGGGGAGGTACGAGCAGTACTTC.

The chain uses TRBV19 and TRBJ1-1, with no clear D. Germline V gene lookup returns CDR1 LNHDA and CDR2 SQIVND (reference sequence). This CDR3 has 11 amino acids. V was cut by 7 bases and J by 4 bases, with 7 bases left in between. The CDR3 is CASTGFTEAFF. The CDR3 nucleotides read TGTGCCAGTACTGGGTTCACTGAAGCTTTCTTT. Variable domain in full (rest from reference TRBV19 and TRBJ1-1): DGGITQSPKYLFRKEGQNVTLSCEQNLNHDAMYWYRQDPGQGLRLIYYSQIVNDFQKGDIAEGYSVSREKKESFPLTVTSAQKNPTAFYLCASTGFTEAFFGQGTRLTVV.

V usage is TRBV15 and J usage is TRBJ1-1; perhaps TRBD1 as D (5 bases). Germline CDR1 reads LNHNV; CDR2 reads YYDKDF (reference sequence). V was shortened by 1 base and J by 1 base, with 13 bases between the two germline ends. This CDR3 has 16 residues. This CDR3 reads CATSRGGTTPNTEAFF. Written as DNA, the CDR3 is TGTGCCACCAGCAGAGGAGGGACGACGCCGAACACTGAAGCTTTCTTT. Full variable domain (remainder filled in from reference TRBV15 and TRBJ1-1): DAMVIQNPRYQVTQFGKPVTLSCSQTLNHNVMYWYQQKSSQAPKLLFHYYDKDFNNEADTPDNFQSRRPNTSFCFLDIRSPGLGDTAMYLCATSRGGTTPNTEAFFGQGTRLTVV.

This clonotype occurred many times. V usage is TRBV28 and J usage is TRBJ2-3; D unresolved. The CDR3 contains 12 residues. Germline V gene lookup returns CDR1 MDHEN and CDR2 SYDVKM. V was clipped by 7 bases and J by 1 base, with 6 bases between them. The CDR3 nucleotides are TGTGCCAGCAAGAGCGGCACAGATACGCAGTATTTT. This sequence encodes CASKSGTDTQYF.

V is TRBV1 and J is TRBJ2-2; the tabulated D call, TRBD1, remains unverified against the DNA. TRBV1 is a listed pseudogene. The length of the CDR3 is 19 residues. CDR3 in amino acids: CTSSQSEGNRLGRTGELFF. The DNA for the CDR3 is TGCACCAGCAGCCAATCTGAGGGGAACAGGTTAGGGAGAACCGGGGAGCTGTTTTTT.

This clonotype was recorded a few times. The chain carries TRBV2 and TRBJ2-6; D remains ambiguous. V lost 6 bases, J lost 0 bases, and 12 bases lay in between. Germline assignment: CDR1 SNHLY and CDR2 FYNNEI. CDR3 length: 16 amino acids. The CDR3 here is CASSVRSPSGANVLTF. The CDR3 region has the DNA TGTGCCAGCAGCGTCCGGTCTCCCTCTGGGGCCAACGTCCTGACTTTC.

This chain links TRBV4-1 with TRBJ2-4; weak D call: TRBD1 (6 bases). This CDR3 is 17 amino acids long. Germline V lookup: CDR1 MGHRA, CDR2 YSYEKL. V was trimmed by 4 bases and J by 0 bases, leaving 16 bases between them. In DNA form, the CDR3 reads TGCGCCAGCAGCCCTGACAGGATTTTGCTAGCCAAAAACATTCAGTACTTC. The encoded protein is CASSPDRILLAKNIQYF.

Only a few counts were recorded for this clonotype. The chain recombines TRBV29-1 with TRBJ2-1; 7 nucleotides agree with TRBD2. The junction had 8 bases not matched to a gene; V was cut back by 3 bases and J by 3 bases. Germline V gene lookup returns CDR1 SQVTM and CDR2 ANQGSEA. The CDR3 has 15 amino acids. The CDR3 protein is CSVEPLAEIYNEQFF. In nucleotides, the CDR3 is TGCAGCGTTGAGCCTCTAGCGGAGATCTACAATGAGCAGTTCTTC.

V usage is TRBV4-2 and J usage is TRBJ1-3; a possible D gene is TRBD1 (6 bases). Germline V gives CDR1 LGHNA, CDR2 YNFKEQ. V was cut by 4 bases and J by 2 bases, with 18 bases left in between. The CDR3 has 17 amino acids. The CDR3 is CASSPYPQGGAGNTIYF. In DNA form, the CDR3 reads TGTGCCAGCAGCCCGTACCCCCAAGGGGGGGCTGGAAACACCATATATTTT.

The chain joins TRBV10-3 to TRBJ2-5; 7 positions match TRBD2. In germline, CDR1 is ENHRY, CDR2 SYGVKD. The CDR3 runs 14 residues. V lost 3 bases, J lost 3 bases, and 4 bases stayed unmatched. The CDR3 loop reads CAISDSSGEETQYF. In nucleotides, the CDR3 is TGTGCCATCAGTGATAGCAGCGGGGAAGAGACCCAGTACTTC.

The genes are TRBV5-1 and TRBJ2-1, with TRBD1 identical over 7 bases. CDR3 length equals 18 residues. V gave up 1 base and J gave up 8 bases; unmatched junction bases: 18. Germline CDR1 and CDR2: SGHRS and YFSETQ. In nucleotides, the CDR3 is TGCGCCAGCAGCTTGACATCTCGGGGACAGTGGTATAGGCATGAGCAGTTCTTC. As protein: CASSLTSRGQWYRHEQFF. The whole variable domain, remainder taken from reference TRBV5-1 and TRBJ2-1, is KAGVTQTPRYLIKTRGQQVTLSCSPISGHRSVSWYQQTPGQGLQFLFEYFSETQRNKGNFPGRFSGRQFSNSRSEMNVSTLELGDSALYLCASSLTSRGQWYRHEQFFGPGTRLTVL.

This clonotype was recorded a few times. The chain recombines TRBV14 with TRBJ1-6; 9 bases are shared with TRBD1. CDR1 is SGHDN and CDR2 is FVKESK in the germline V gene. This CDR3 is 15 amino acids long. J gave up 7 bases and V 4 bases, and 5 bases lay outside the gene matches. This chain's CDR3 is CASSPFGTGNSPLHF. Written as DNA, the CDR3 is TGTGCCAGCAGCCCCTTCGGGACAGGGAATTCACCCCTCCACTTT.